The rows below give T cell receptor beta chains drawn from one sample of a study of CD8+ T cells in alopecia areata. Assay: immunoSEQ multiplex PCR; the TCRdb copy retains only in-frame clones and omits some. The data show 200,000 to 250,000 clones, 64% seen once. This specimen consisted of CD4+ T cells sorted from blood, obtained at week 4, from a patient treated with tofacitinib. These receptors were obtained from a human donor with alopecia areata. Both conserved end residues are trimmed from each CDR3. Fields, in order: J gene, V gene, clone size, CDR3 protein. Expanded clones get a size class; other rows say once, few or many, or leave the size out.

j_gene: TRBJ2-1; v_gene: TRBV7-2; abundance: few; CDR3aa: ASSLERGGLGNSYNEQF
j_gene: TRBJ2-5; v_gene: TRBV5-6; abundance: -; CDR3aa: ASSGRDREETQY
j_gene: TRBJ2-1; v_gene: TRBV6-5; abundance: few; CDR3aa: ASSYEGSSSYDEQF
j_gene: TRBJ1-3; v_gene: TRBV4-3; abundance: -; CDR3aa: ASSPVEGAGNTIY
j_gene: TRBJ1-1; v_gene: TRBV25-1; abundance: once; CDR3aa: ASSELRGRAF
j_gene: TRBJ2-3; v_gene: TRBV2; abundance: -; CDR3aa: ASSEVRGDEDTQY
j_gene: TRBJ2-3; v_gene: TRBV29-1; abundance: -; CDR3aa: STRDRAGTDTQY
j_gene: TRBJ1-2; v_gene: TRBV4-3; abundance: -; CDR3aa: ASSQDQGSYGYT
j_gene: TRBJ2-2; v_gene: TRBV2; abundance: -; CDR3aa: ASRADGGGLGTGELF
j_gene: TRBJ2-3; v_gene: TRBV7-2; abundance: few; CDR3aa: ASSTRGSTDTQY
j_gene: TRBJ2-1; v_gene: TRBV4-3; abundance: -; CDR3aa: ASSQDLVQGLAGGDEQF
j_gene: TRBJ2-7; v_gene: TRBV29-1; abundance: -; CDR3aa: SVTSRGLSTYEQY
j_gene: TRBJ2-3; v_gene: TRBV19; abundance: -; CDR3aa: ASSRAGGLMNTDTQY
j_gene: TRBJ2-5; v_gene: TRBV4-1; abundance: -; CDR3aa: ASSPASRDQETQY
j_gene: TRBJ2-5; v_gene: TRBV7-2; abundance: -; CDR3aa: ASSSRFPEETQY
j_gene: TRBJ2-7; v_gene: TRBV2; abundance: -; CDR3aa: ASSGQVQVGREQY
j_gene: TRBJ2-7; v_gene: TRBV25-1; abundance: -; CDR3aa: ASSDGLNSRNEQY
j_gene: TRBJ1-2; v_gene: TRBV7-6; abundance: -; CDR3aa: ASSPPGGGYGYT
j_gene: TRBJ2-5; v_gene: TRBV7-2; abundance: few; CDR3aa: ASSPGTSGGRETQY
j_gene: TRBJ2-1; v_gene: TRBV5-4; abundance: few; CDR3aa: ASSLTTSVYNEQF
j_gene: TRBJ2-7; v_gene: TRBV11-2; abundance: once; CDR3aa: ASSFIGYYEQY
j_gene: TRBJ1-6; v_gene: TRBV7-8; abundance: -; CDR3aa: ASSGYNSPLH
j_gene: TRBJ1-2; v_gene: TRBV5-1; abundance: -; CDR3aa: ASSSAGQGANGYT
j_gene: TRBJ2-5; v_gene: TRBV7-2; abundance: -; CDR3aa: ASSLTSGGFQETQY
j_gene: TRBJ2-5; v_gene: TRBV5-1; abundance: -; CDR3aa: ASSAGQGARAQETQY
j_gene: TRBJ2-7; v_gene: TRBV7-9; abundance: -; CDR3aa: AGAGETYEQY
j_gene: TRBJ1-5; v_gene: TRBV2; abundance: -; CDR3aa: ASSEAGQPDQPQH
j_gene: TRBJ1-1; v_gene: TRBV29-1; abundance: -; CDR3aa: SVTRLTGDTEAF
j_gene: TRBJ2-2; v_gene: TRBV11-2; abundance: -; CDR3aa: AISRQNTGELF
j_gene: TRBJ1-6; v_gene: TRBV27; abundance: few; CDR3aa: ASSLVGGGNSPLH
j_gene: TRBJ2-2; v_gene: TRBV7-7; abundance: -; CDR3aa: ASSSGTPNTGELF
j_gene: TRBJ2-2; v_gene: TRBV30; abundance: -; CDR3aa: AWRAMHLNTGELF
j_gene: TRBJ2-3; v_gene: TRBV10-3; abundance: -; CDR3aa: AIRRGRDTDTQY
j_gene: TRBJ2-7; v_gene: TRBV5-8; abundance: -; CDR3aa: ASSAGLRGFSYEQY
j_gene: TRBJ1-1; v_gene: TRBV9; abundance: -; CDR3aa: ASSLKGDTEAF
j_gene: TRBJ1-1; v_gene: TRBV29-1; abundance: few; CDR3aa: SVMAEGGGH
j_gene: TRBJ2-3; v_gene: TRBV5-4; abundance: -; CDR3aa: ASSLSPTALTDTQY
j_gene: TRBJ2-6; v_gene: TRBV5-1; abundance: -; CDR3aa: ASSPGTYSSGANVLT
j_gene: TRBJ2-7; v_gene: TRBV9; abundance: -; CDR3aa: ASSVQTLRGEQY
j_gene: TRBJ1-2; v_gene: TRBV5-1; abundance: -; CDR3aa: ASSFSTDGYT
j_gene: TRBJ1-1; v_gene: TRBV30; abundance: -; CDR3aa: AWRHRGQPEAF
j_gene: TRBJ2-7; v_gene: TRBV4-2; abundance: once; CDR3aa: ASSQGLQYEQY
j_gene: TRBJ1-1; v_gene: TRBV7-9; abundance: few; CDR3aa: ASSFGANTEAF
j_gene: TRBJ1-2; v_gene: TRBV6-6; abundance: -; CDR3aa: ASGRTGTANYGYT
j_gene: TRBJ1-1; v_gene: TRBV4-3; abundance: -; CDR3aa: ASSHANRGGYTEAF
j_gene: TRBJ2-3; v_gene: TRBV30; abundance: -; CDR3aa: ACRGDTQY
j_gene: TRBJ2-7; v_gene: TRBV6-5; abundance: -; CDR3aa: ASTPPGGPYEQY
j_gene: TRBJ2-1; v_gene: TRBV6-5; abundance: -; CDR3aa: ASQRAPYNEQF
j_gene: TRBJ2-2; v_gene: TRBV29-1; abundance: once; CDR3aa: SVGRAGELF
j_gene: TRBJ2-7; v_gene: TRBV13; abundance: once; CDR3aa: ASSLWIDSYEQY
j_gene: TRBJ1-2; v_gene: TRBV29-1; abundance: -; CDR3aa: SVETYYGYT